This entry describes one TCR beta chain. No antigen is known for it. V shed 0 bases and J shed 7 bases, with 6 bases lying between them. The CDR3 runs to 12 residues. Germline V gene sequence: CDR1 SEHNR, CDR2 FQNEAQ (reference sequence). Sequenced by immunoSEQ multiplex PCR; TCRdb stores in-frame clones only, minus some. Of 100,000 to 150,000 clones in the sample, about nine tenths were seen once. This sample was taken from a study of T cell responses to AZD1222 COVID-19 vaccine. Study-wide findings and caveats: Unmutated variant regions are reportedly the target of nearly half of TCRs that are spike-specific.

The chain combines TRBV7-9 with TRBJ1-1, with D possibly matching TRBD1 (5 bases). This clonotype was sampled from an adult in good health. The sequences come from peripheral blood, collected on day 0 of AZD1222 vaccination. The CDR3 sequence: CASSLAGGEAFF. CDR3 nucleotide sequence: TGTGCCAGCAGCTTAGCCGGGGGTGAAGCTTTCTTT. The full variable domain, in which reference TRBV7-9 and TRBJ1-1 provide the parts outside the CDR3, is DTGVSQNPRHKITKRGQNVTFRCDPISEHNRLYWYRQTLGQGPEFLTYFQNEAQLEKSRLLSDRFSAERPKGSFSTLEIQRTEQGDSAMYLCASSLAGGEAFFGQGTRLTVV.